Reported below is one TCR beta chain. The antigen remains unidentified. Using genomic DNA as the template, TCR beta VDJ and CDR3 profiling was carried out. TCRdb reanalysed the reads using MiXCR and keeps one entry per CDR3 protein. In the table there are about 200,000 distinct CDR3 sequences, 60% to 80% of which are singletons. The length of the CDR3 is 12 residues. Deletions cut 11 bases from V and 6 bases from J, with 15 bases between. In patients chosen for sequencing, flow cytometry had shown CD8+CD57+ cell expansion. This record comes from a study of CD8+CD57+ T cells in acquired aplastic anemia. The wider study: Sorted CD4+ and CD8+ cells gave a mean 3.2 ug DNA, range about 0.2 to 27.4 ug.

The study, taken as a whole, reports: Patients and controls shared under 35 CD8+ CDR3 sequences, highly expressed in patients.

This rearrangement joins TRBV12-3 or TRBV12-4 to TRBJ2-3; TRBD2 is a possible D gene (6 bases). The source is a human donor with aplastic anemia. Input material: sorted CD4+, CD8+, or CD8+CD57+ T cells (not recorded which) from PBMCs. CDR3 in amino acids: CALRGATDTQYF. CDR3 coding DNA: TGTGCCCTGCGGGGAGCTACGGATACGCAGTATTTT.